This TCR beta chain was sequenced during a study of cytomegalovirus exposure and HLA in healthy donors. General study results and limits: Cytomegalovirus-associated TCR beta chains were listed, numbering some 170. It was found in a later analysis that first-cohort TCR clusters tended to co-occur in the roughly 120 validation repertoires. High sensitivity and specificity were reportedly achieved when the classifier diagnosed cytomegalovirus status. Most TCR sequences were uncommon, yet certain public TCRs appeared in many donors.

V gave up 6 bases and J gave up 10 bases, with 22 bases separating them. CDR1 and CDR2 (germline): SNHLY, FYNNEI. This CDR3 region has 16 residues. Concerning this clone itself: Its antigen is unknown.

Only in-frame clones appear in the TCRdb table, and some are missing; sequencing was by immunoSEQ multiplex PCR. In the table there are around 190,000 clones, around 86% of which are singletons. The chain links TRBV2 to TRBJ1-6, with D perhaps matching TRBD1 (6 bases). The sequenced material came from PBMCs. The receptor was isolated from a woman aged 18-29 years in good health and CMV-seronegative. CDR3 loop: CASRSRAAGANSPLHF. CDR3 DNA sequence: TGTGCCAGCAGGTCCCGCGCGGCGGGGGCAAACTCACCCCTCCACTTT.